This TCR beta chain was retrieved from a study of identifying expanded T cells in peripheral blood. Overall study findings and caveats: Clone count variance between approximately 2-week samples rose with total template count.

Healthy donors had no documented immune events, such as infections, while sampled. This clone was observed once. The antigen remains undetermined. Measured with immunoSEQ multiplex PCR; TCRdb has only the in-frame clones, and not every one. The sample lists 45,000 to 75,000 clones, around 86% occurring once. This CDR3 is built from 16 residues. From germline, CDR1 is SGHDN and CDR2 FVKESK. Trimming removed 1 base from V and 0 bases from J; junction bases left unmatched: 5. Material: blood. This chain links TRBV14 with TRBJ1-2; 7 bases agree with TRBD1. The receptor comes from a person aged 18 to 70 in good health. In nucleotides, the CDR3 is TGTGCCAGCAGCCAAGGCAGGGGGATAGCTAACTATGGCTACACCTTC. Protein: CASSQGRGIANYGYTF. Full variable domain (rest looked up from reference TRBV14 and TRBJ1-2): EAGVTQFPSHSVIEKGQTVTLRCDPISGHDNLYWYRRVMGKEIKFLLHFVKESKQDESGMPNNRFLAERTGGTYSTLKVQPAELEDSGVYFCASSQGRGIANYGYTFGSGTRLTVV.